The sequence of this T cell receptor beta chain was determined in a study of blood T cell repertoires in COVID-19. Looking at the study overall: Material from acute and convalescent COVID-19 was sourced from the United States, Italy and Spain. PBMCs, B-cell-depleted T cells, or T cells were the source of the cDNA or gDNA that made up the material.

The table lists this clone with a few counts. The CDR3 consists of 14 residues. V lost 4 bases to trimming and J lost 5 bases, with 9 bases between them. Germline lookup yields CDR1 LGHDT and CDR2 YNNKEL (reference sequence). Measured with immunoSEQ multiplex PCR; TCRdb has only the in-frame clones, and not every one. The repertoire holds around 120,000 clones, with over 70% as singletons. The gene calls are TRBV3-1 (or the pseudogene TRBV3-2) and TRBJ1-6, with D possibly TRBD1 on 6 matching bases. This TCR was sampled from a man in his 70s with acute or convalescent COVID-19. Sequencing used peripheral blood. CDR3 amino acids: CASSLQGHNSPLHF. The CDR3 region has the DNA TGTGCCAGCAGCCTACAGGGACATAATTCACCCCTCCACTTT.